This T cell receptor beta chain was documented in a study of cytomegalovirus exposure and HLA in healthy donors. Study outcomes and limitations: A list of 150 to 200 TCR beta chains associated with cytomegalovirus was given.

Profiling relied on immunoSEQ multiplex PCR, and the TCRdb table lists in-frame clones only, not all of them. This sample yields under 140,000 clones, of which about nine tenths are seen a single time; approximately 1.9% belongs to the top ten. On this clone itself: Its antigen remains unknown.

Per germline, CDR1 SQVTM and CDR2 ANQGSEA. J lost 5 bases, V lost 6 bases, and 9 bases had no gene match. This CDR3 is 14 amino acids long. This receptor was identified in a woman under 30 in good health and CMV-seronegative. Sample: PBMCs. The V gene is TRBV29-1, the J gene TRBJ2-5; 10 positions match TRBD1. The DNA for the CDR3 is TGCAGCGTCGGGAGACGACAGGGGGCGGAGACCCAGTACTTC. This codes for CSVGRRQGAETQYF.